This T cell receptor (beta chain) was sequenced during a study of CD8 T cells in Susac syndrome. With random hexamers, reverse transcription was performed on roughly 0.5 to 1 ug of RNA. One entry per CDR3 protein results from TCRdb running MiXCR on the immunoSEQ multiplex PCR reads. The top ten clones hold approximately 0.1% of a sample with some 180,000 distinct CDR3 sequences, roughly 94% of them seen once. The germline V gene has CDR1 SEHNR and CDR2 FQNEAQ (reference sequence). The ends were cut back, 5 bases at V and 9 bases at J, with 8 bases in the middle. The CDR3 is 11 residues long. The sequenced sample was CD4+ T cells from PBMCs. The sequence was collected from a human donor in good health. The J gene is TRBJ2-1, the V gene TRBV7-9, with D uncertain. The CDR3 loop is CASSQRSEQFF. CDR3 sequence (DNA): TGTGCCAGCAGCCAAAGGAGTGAGCAGTTCTTC.